The 18 T cell receptor beta chains presented below share a single source sample, sequenced in a study of identical twins. Using its own MiXCR run on the 5' RACE reads, TCRdb lists one record per CDR3 protein. Among 1.5 million or so distinct CDR3 sequences, 25% to 35% were seen once, and the ten largest hold about 0.27%. The sequencing input was cord blood. Source of these receptors: a newborn girl in good health.

The chain links TRBV30 to TRBJ2-5; D is unclear. Between the trimmed V and J ends, which lost 3 bases and 4 bases, there was a span of 12 bases. The germline V gene has CDR1 GTSNPN and CDR2 SVGIG (reference sequence). The CDR3 sequence is 13 residues long. The DNA of the CDR3 is TGTGCCTGGAGCCTACAGCTTGGAGAGACCCAGTACTTC. This gives the protein CAWSLQLGETQYF.

This clonotype was found a few times. The chain links TRBV7-9 to TRBJ2-1; 15 bases match TRBD2. This CDR3 contains 17 residues. V was pared by 4 bases and J by 3 bases, with 4 bases of the junction left unmatched. The germline V gene encodes CDR1 SEHNR and CDR2 FQNEAQ (reference sequence). The CDR3 coding sequence is TGTGCCAGCAGCTCGCAGGGACTAGCGGGGGGCTACAATGAGCAGTTCTTC. Amino acids: CASSSQGLAGGYNEQFF.

The V call is TRBV20-1, the J call TRBJ1-5; no reliable D call. This CDR3 is built from 14 residues. Germline lookup yields CDR1 DFQATT and CDR2 SNEGSKA (reference sequence). Written as DNA, the CDR3 is TGCACTACAAGAAGGGAGGATAGCAATCAGCCCCAGCATTTT. Translation: CTTRREDSNQPQHF.

This clonotype was picked up a small number of times. The chain carries TRBV20-1 and TRBJ2-7; possibly TRBD2 for D (5 bases). The germline gives CDR1 DFQATT, CDR2 SNEGSKA (reference sequence). V was shortened by 1 base and J by 2 bases, with 24 bases between the two germline ends. The CDR3 spans 18 residues. The CDR3 nucleotides read TGCAGTGCTAGAGCCCTCTTACCTCGCGGACTCCCAACCTACGAGCAGTACTTC. Its protein product is CSARALLPRGLPTYEQYF.

This clonotype was found a few times. The chain joins TRBV7-8 to TRBJ1-4; D unresolved. CDR1 is SGHVS and CDR2 is FQNEAQ in the germline V gene. There are 14 residues in the CDR3. V lost 3 bases and J 11 bases, leaving 16 bases between the germline ends. DNA for the CDR3: TGTGCCAGCAGCTTCCCTCGGTCCGAAGGGAAACTGTTTTTT. Its protein is CASSFPRSEGKLFF.

The chain is built from TRBV3-1 and TRBJ1-2; D call uncertain. This CDR3 has 14 residues. Trimming took off 5 bases at V and 4 bases at J, with 14 bases between the two ends. Looked up from germline, CDR1 is LGHDT and CDR2 is YNNKEL (reference sequence). In DNA, the CDR3 is TGTGCCAGCAGCGGCCCCATACTCGGCTATGGCTACACCTTC. This translates into CASSGPILGYGYTF.

This rearrangement joins TRBV6-4 to TRBJ2-7, with TRBD2 identical over 11 bases. The germline V gene has CDR1 MRHNA and CDR2 SNTAGT. This CDR3 spans 16 amino acids. With 10 bases clipped from V and 3 bases from J, the junction kept 14 bases outside the gene matches. In DNA, the CDR3 is TGTGCCACCAGCACCGTAGCGGGAGGGTCCCTCTACGAGCAGTACTTC. It codes for CATSTVAGGSLYEQYF.

This clonotype was counted a few times. V gene TRBV20-1 combines with J gene TRBJ1-4; 7 positions agree with TRBD1. Germline-derived CDR1 and CDR2 are DFQATT and SNEGSKA (reference sequence). Trimming cost V 6 bases and J 10 bases; bases outside gene matches: 8. This CDR3 has 12 residues. The CDR3 loop reads CSANRQGGKLFF. The CDR3 DNA follows: TGCAGTGCCAACCGACAGGGAGGAAAACTGTTTTTT.

This clonotype was seen just once. The chain has TRBV20-1 and TRBJ2-1; possibly TRBD2 for D (6 bases). This CDR3 region has 12 residues. The V and J ends lost 6 bases and 9 bases respectively, with 15 bases between them. Germline CDR1 and CDR2: DFQATT and SNEGSKA (reference sequence). The DNA for the CDR3 is TGCAGTGCGCTAACGCCGGGAGCTGAGCAGTTCTTC. Its translation is CSALTPGAEQFF.

This clonotype was counted a few times. This CDR3 reads CSAPSSLNTQYF. The CDR3 bases are TGCAGTGCCCCATCGAGCCTAAATACGCAGTATTTT. The chain couples TRBV20-1 to TRBJ2-3; D ambiguous. Per germline, CDR1 DFQATT and CDR2 SNEGSKA (reference sequence). The CDR3 consists of 12 residues. V dropped 6 bases and J dropped 7 bases, with 14 bases sitting between them.

The chain employs TRBV5-1 and TRBJ2-1, with D unresolved. The length of the CDR3 is 12 residues. CDR1 SGHRS and CDR2 YFSETQ come from the germline V gene. Trimming cost V 5 bases and J 2 bases, with 5 bases left between them. The CDR3 spells CASRVAYNEQFF. CDR3 nucleotide sequence: TGCGCCAGCAGGGTGGCCTACAATGAGCAGTTCTTC. The full variable domain, with the rest looked up from reference TRBV5-1 and TRBJ2-1, is KAGVTQTPRYLIKTRGQQVTLSCSPISGHRSVSWYQQTPGQGLQFLFEYFSETQRNKGNFPGRFSGRQFSNSRSEMNVSTLELGDSALYLCASRVAYNEQFFGPGTRLTVL.

The table lists this clonotype with a few counts. The CDR3 region has the DNA TGTGCCAGCAGTTTTGGAGGGAGGGCCTCCAATGAGCAGTACTTC. This gives the protein CASSFGGRASNEQYF. The gene calls are TRBV28 and TRBJ2-1, with 7 positions matching TRBD2. The end of the DNA aligns better with TRBJ2-7, so the J call may be wrong. Germline CDR1 and CDR2: MDHEN and SYDVKM. CDR3 size: 15 residues.

This chain joins TRBV2 and TRBJ2-7; D is undetermined. With the DNA end fitting TRBJ2-5 better, the J assignment may be wrong. The germline V gene has CDR1 SNHLY and CDR2 FYNNEI. The CDR3 has 13 residues. CDR3 sequence: CASRTTTVETQYF. In DNA form, the CDR3 reads TGTGCCAGCCGGACGACGACGGTGGAGACCCAGTACTTC.

The gene calls are TRBV3-1 and TRBJ2-3; the match to TRBD1 covers 7 bases. The CDR3 runs to 17 residues. The ends lost 1 base at V and 2 bases at J; junction bases unmatched: 9. CDR1 and CDR2 (germline): LGHDT, YNNKEL (reference sequence). The DNA for the CDR3 is TGTGCCAGCAGCCAAGGGGCGGACAGGCTACTCACAGATACGCAGTATTTT. Translating gives CASSQGADRLLTDTQYF.

This sequence joins TRBV3-1 and TRBJ1-3; D gene ambiguous. Germline V CDR1 and CDR2: LGHDT, YNNKEL (reference sequence). This CDR3 comprises 15 residues. V was pared by 1 base and J by 1 base, with 8 bases between. CDR3: CASSQGAGSGNTIYF. CDR3 bases: TGTGCCAGCAGCCAAGGGGCAGGATCTGGAAACACCATATATTTT.

This clonotype was recorded a few times. The J gene is TRBJ2-7, the V gene TRBV12-3 or TRBV12-4, with 10 bases lining up with TRBD2. V lost 6 bases and J lost 5; bases outside the gene matches: 4. The CDR3 has 13 amino acids. Here the CDR3 reads CASRPSGSNEQYF. CDR3 nucleotide sequence: TGTGCCAGCAGACCTAGCGGGAGCAACGAGCAGTACTTC.

This clonotype occurred a few times. The chain links TRBV9 to TRBJ1-5, with D possibly TRBD1 on 5 matching bases. V lost 2 bases and J lost 0, with 21 bases in between. The CDR3 covers 19 residues. Per the germline V gene, CDR1 is SGDLS and CDR2 is YYNGEE. The CDR3 coding sequence is TGTGCCAGCAGCGTTTGGTTTTTTTGGGGACCTTATAGCAATCAGCCCCAGCATTTT. It codes for CASSVWFFWGPYSNQPQHF.

V usage is TRBV15 and J usage is TRBJ1-5; D unresolved. Trimming pared 0 bases from V and 2 bases from J, leaving 8 bases between. CDR1 and CDR2 from the germline V gene are LNHNV and YYDKDF (reference sequence). The CDR3 extends over 15 amino acids. The CDR3 DNA reads as TGTGCCACCAGCAGAGATCCGGGCGGCAATCAGCCCCAGCATTTT. Protein sequence: CATSRDPGGNQPQHF.